These 23 T cell receptor beta chains were sequenced from one sample in a study of blood T cell repertoires in COVID-19 (dated by TCRdb to 2019 to 2021). Library prep was done by the immunoSEQ multiplex PCR assay. The immuneACCESS repertoire file appears here via TCRdb, limited to in-frame rearrangements. These files lack a portion of the clones; in checked studies, under half of the deficit traces to unresolved V genes, and the cause of the others is not known. The sample contains around 54,000 clones, roughly 90% of them found a single time. The ten largest clones add up to roughly 2% of the sample. The sequencing sample was made of peripheral blood. The receptor source for this set is a human donor in a cohort sampled during active COVID-19.

This chain uses TRBV6-6 with TRBJ2-7, with 8 positions matching TRBD1. The CDR3 extends over 16 amino acids. Germline assignment: CDR1 MNHNY and CDR2 SVGAGI (reference sequence). V shed 2 bases and J 3 bases; nucleotides not matched to a gene: 9. The CDR3 DNA is TGTGCCAGCAGTTACGGACAGGGTAGGGAGTTCTACGAGCAGTACTTC. Its protein is CASSYGQGREFYEQYF.

The CDR3 region is CASSYIKTQGARNTGELFF. CDR3 nucleotide sequence: TGTGCCAGCAGCTATATAAAAACCCAGGGGGCGAGGAACACCGGGGAGCTGTTTTTT. J is TRBJ2-2 and V is TRBV7-9, with 8 bases identical to TRBD1. Germline V CDR1 and CDR2: SEHNR, FQNEAQ (reference sequence). The CDR3 consists of 19 residues. J gave up 1 base and V 4 bases, and 14 bases lay outside the gene matches.

The chain uses TRBV5-4 and TRBJ2-1, with 13 positions matching TRBD2. V dropped 2 bases and J dropped 6; count of bases not matched to a gene: 2. Germline V CDR1 and CDR2: SGHNT, YYREEE (reference sequence). The CDR3 contains 15 residues. Here the CDR3 DNA reads TGTGCCAGCAGCTTAGGGACTAGCGGGACCAATGAGCAGTTCTTC. Translating gives CASSLGTSGTNEQFF.

This chain uses TRBV9 with TRBJ1-1, with D perhaps TRBD1 (6 bases). The ends were cut back, 1 base at V and 2 bases at J, with 15 bases in the middle. The CDR3 contains 16 residues. The germline V gene has CDR1 SGDLS and CDR2 YYNGEE. The CDR3 loop is CASSVKTGGPNTEAFF. As DNA, the CDR3 is TGTGCCAGCAGCGTAAAGACAGGCGGGCCTAACACTGAAGCTTTCTTT.

The V and J genes are TRBV7-9 and TRBJ1-2, with D unclear. The CDR3 totals 13 residues. V shed 4 bases and J shed 4 bases, with 10 bases lying between them. Germline CDR1 is SEHNR and CDR2 is FQNEAQ (reference sequence). CDR3 DNA: TGTGCCAGCAGCTCCGCAGCGGGCTATGGCTACACCTTC. This codes for CASSSAAGYGYTF. Full variable domain (outside the CDR3, taken from reference TRBV7-9 and TRBJ1-2): DTGVSQNPRHKITKRGQNVTFRCDPISEHNRLYWYRQTLGQGPEFLTYFQNEAQLEKSRLLSDRFSAERPKGSFSTLEIQRTEQGDSAMYLCASSSAAGYGYTFGSGTRLTVV.

V is TRBV3-1 (or the pseudogene TRBV3-2) and J is TRBJ1-1, with TRBD1 as a possible D gene (6 bases). The CDR3 spans 11 residues. CDR1 LGHDT and CDR2 YNNKEL come from the germline V gene (reference sequence). V lost 1 base, J lost 12 bases, and 9 bases lay in between. The CDR3 here is CASSQAGVPFF. CDR3 sequence (DNA): TGTGCCAGCAGCCAAGCAGGGGTTCCTTTCTTT.

The chain couples TRBV19 to TRBJ2-3, with 14 bases that match TRBD2. After removal of 5 bases from V and 3 bases from J, the junction contained 4 bases not matched to a gene. Germline V lookup: CDR1 LNHDA, CDR2 SQIVND (reference sequence). The CDR3 has 16 amino acids. The CDR3 region is CASSLRTSGGTDTQYF. CDR3 coding DNA: TGTGCCAGTAGTCTCAGGACTAGCGGGGGGACAGATACGCAGTATTTT.

V is TRBV7-8 and J is TRBJ2-3, with TRBD2 identical over 9 bases. CDR1 is SGHVS, CDR2 FQNEAQ, per germline. Germline trimming cut 5 bases from V and 2 bases from J; bases unmatched to any gene: 8. The CDR3 totals 16 residues. In DNA, the CDR3 is TGTGCCAGCAGCATGAGACTAGCGGACCTCACAGATACGCAGTATTTT. Translation: CASSMRLADLTDTQYF.

The V gene is TRBV4-2, the J gene TRBJ1-5; possible D gene TRBD1, 6 bases. Trimming pared 3 bases from V and 9 bases from J, leaving 15 bases between. The V gene's germline CDR1 is LGHNA and CDR2 YNFKEQ. The CDR3 is 14 residues long. CDR3 nucleotide sequence: TGTGCCAGCAGCCAGCTGGGGGCCCCATCGCCCCAGCATTTT. It encodes CASSQLGAPSPQHF.

This clone appeared a single time. This sequence joins TRBV5-6 and TRBJ1-2; possibly TRBD1 for D (5 bases). The CDR3 is 16 amino acids. V was pared by 2 bases and J by 4 bases, with 18 bases between. Germline CDR1 is SGHDT and CDR2 is YYEEEE. Here the CDR3 DNA reads TGTGCCAGCAGCTTTACTGCCAGGGCTAACGGCTATGGCTACACCTTC. This translates into CASSFTARANGYGYTF.

The chain has TRBV7-6 and TRBJ1-1, with TRBD1 matching over 8 bases. The length of the CDR3 is 14 residues. Per germline, CDR1 SGHVS and CDR2 FNYEAQ. J gave up 1 base and V 4 bases, and 2 bases lay outside the gene matches. CDR3 amino acids: CASSYGQGNTEAFF. In DNA form, the CDR3 reads TGTGCCAGCAGCTACGGACAGGGGAACACTGAAGCTTTCTTT.

This clone was observed a handful of times. The V call is TRBV7-2, the J call TRBJ2-5, with D unclear. Looked up from germline, CDR1 is SGHTA and CDR2 is FQGNSA. The CDR3 sequence is 12 residues long. Trimming cost V 6 bases and J 7 bases, with 12 bases left between them. In nucleotides, the CDR3 is TGTGCCAGCAGTCCATTTACCGGGACCCAGTACTTC. This gives the protein CASSPFTGTQYF. Using reference TRBV7-2 and TRBJ2-5 for the parts outside the CDR3, the full variable domain is GAGVSQSPSNKVTEKGKDVELRCDPISGHTALYWYRQSLGQGLEFLIYFQGNSAPDKSGLPSDRFSAERTGGSVSTLTIQRTQQEDSAVYLCASSPFTGTQYFGPGTRLLVL.

Only one count was recorded for this clone. This chain uses TRBV4-1 with TRBJ1-3; D call uncertain. This CDR3 is built from 16 residues. In germline, CDR1 is MGHRA, CDR2 YSYEKL. V was clipped by 0 bases and J by 0 bases, with 9 bases between them. CDR3 nucleotides: TGCGCCAGCAGCCAAGAAAGTTTGAGCTCTGGAAACACCATATATTTT. It yields the protein CASSQESLSSGNTIYF.

The chain employs TRBV11-2 and TRBJ2-1; 7 positions agree with TRBD2. V lost 1 base, J lost 4 bases, and 10 bases stayed unmatched. The CDR3 is 17 amino acids. Germline loops: CDR1 SGHAT, CDR2 FQNNGV. The CDR3 loop is CASSLVGGTGAYNEQFF. In DNA form, the CDR3 reads TGTGCCAGCAGCTTAGTGGGGGGGACTGGGGCATACAATGAGCAGTTCTTC.

The gene calls are TRBV27 and TRBJ2-2; D is undetermined. V lost 1 base, J lost 4 bases, and 10 bases lay in between. CDR3 length: 15 residues. Germline CDR1 and CDR2: MNHEY and SMNVEV (reference sequence). This CDR3 is CASSLLYPGTGELFF. DNA for the CDR3: TGTGCCAGCAGTTTATTATATCCGGGCACCGGGGAGCTGTTTTTT.

This clone has only a few counts. This chain joins TRBV18 and TRBJ2-1; D possibly corresponds to TRBD1 (5 bases). Germline V lookup: CDR1 KGHSH, CDR2 LQKENI. The CDR3 runs 12 residues. The germline V and J ends were trimmed by 9 bases and 9 bases, with 15 bases remaining between them. In DNA form, the CDR3 reads TGTGCCAGTCGGCAGGGCGTGGTTGAGCAGTTCTTC. Translated: CASRQGVVEQFF.

This clone showed up just once. The chain joins TRBV7-2 to TRBJ1-5, with TRBD1 matching 7 bases. The V gene end was trimmed by 4 bases and the J gene end by 2 bases; junction bases not matched to a gene: 2. Germline-derived CDR1 and CDR2 are SGHTA and FQGNSA. The CDR3 is 14 amino acids. CDR3 sequence: CASSSDRRNQPQHF. The CDR3 nucleotides are TGTGCCAGCAGCTCGGACAGGCGCAATCAGCCCCAGCATTTT.

This clone was seen just once. This sequence joins TRBV7-6 and TRBJ2-1; weak D call: TRBD2 (5 bases). Per the germline V gene, CDR1 is SGHVS and CDR2 is FNYEAQ. The CDR3 is made up of 13 amino acids. The V end was cut by 5 bases, the J end by 5 bases, with 10 bases between. The CDR3 DNA reads as TGTGCCAGCAGCCCGGACTCACACAATGAGCAGTTCTTC. Encoded protein: CASSPDSHNEQFF.

The V gene is TRBV6-5, the J gene TRBJ1-2; D is possibly TRBD1 (5 bases). V was shortened by 10 bases and J by 8 bases, with 17 bases between the two germline ends. Per germline, CDR1 MNHEY and CDR2 SVGAGI. This CDR3 has 12 amino acids. Written as DNA, the CDR3 is TGTGCCATCAATCAGGGTGGTCTGGGCTACACCTTC. It is translated as CAINQGGLGYTF.

J is TRBJ2-1 and V is TRBV4-1, with D unclear. Germline V gene sequence: CDR1 MGHRA, CDR2 YSYEKL. The germline V and J ends were trimmed by 0 bases and 10 bases, with 13 bases remaining between them. This CDR3 has 14 amino acids. The CDR3 region has the DNA TGCGCCAGCAGCCAAGATTTTAGCCTTTTAGAGCAGTTCTTC. Protein sequence: CASSQDFSLLEQFF.

By frequency in the sample, this clone is medium-sized. V and J are TRBV4-1 and TRBJ1-1, with 12 positions matching TRBD1. The CDR3 runs to 16 residues. V shed 7 bases, J shed 0 bases, and the junction held 6 bases outside the gene matches. Per the germline V gene, CDR1 is MGHRA and CDR2 is YSYEKL. The CDR3 bases are TGCGCCAGCACAACCGGGACAGGGGGCATGAACACTGAAGCTTTCTTT. It yields the protein CASTTGTGGMNTEAFF.

This sequence joins TRBV28 and TRBJ1-2; D is uncertain. The CDR3 has 16 amino acids. The V end lost 4 bases, the J end lost 4 bases, and 19 bases lay between the germline ends. CDR1 MDHEN and CDR2 SYDVKM come from the germline V gene. The CDR3 reads CASSYPHEGLGYGYTF. CDR3 DNA: TGTGCCAGCAGTTACCCCCACGAGGGTCTGGGCTATGGCTACACCTTC.

The chain employs TRBV4-2 and TRBJ1-3, with TRBD1 matching 9 bases. Looked up from germline, CDR1 is LGHNA and CDR2 is YNFKEQ. The CDR3 spans 16 residues. After removal of 4 bases from V and 1 base from J, the junction contained 5 bases not matched to a gene. CDR3 DNA: TGTGCCAGCAGCCGACAGGGGGTGAGTTCTGGAAACACCATATATTTT. Protein: CASSRQGVSSGNTIYF.